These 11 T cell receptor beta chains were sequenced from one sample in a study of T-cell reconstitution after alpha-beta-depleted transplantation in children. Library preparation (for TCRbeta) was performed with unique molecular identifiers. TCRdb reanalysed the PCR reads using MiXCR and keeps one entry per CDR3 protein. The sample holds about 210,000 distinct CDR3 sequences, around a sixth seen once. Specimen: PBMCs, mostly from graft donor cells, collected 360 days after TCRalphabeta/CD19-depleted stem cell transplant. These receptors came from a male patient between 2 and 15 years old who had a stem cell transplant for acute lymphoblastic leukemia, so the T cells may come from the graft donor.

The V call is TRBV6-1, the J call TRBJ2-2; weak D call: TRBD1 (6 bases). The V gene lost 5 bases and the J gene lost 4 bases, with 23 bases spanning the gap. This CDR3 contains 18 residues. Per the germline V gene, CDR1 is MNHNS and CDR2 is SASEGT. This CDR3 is CASSRPAGVPRSTGELFF. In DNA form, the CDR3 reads TGTGCCAGCAGTAGGCCCGCAGGGGTTCCGAGATCCACCGGGGAGCTGTTTTTT.

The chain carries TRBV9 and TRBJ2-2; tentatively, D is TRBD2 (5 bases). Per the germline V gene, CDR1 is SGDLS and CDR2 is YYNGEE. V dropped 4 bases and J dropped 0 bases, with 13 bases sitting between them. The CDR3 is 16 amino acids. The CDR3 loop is CASSSPGFANTGELFF. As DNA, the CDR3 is TGTGCCAGCAGCTCACCGGGGTTCGCGAACACCGGGGAGCTGTTTTTT. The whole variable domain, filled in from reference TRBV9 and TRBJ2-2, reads DSGVTQTPKHLITATGQRVTLRCSPRSGDLSVYWYQQSLDQGLQFLIQYYNGEERAKGNILERFSAQQFPDLHSELNLSSLELGDSALYFCASSSPGFANTGELFFGEGSRLTVL.

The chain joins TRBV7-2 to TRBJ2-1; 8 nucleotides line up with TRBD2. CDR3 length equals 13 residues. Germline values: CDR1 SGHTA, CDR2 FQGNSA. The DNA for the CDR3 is TGTGCTGGGTCGGGGGGGCCCAACAATGAGCAGTTCTTC. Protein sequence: CAGSGGPNNEQFF.

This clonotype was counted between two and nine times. This CDR3 reads CASSAQPGLGVNEQFF. DNA of the CDR3: TGTGCCAGCAGCGCCCAACCGGGACTTGGCGTTAATGAGCAGTTCTTC. The J gene is TRBJ2-1, the V gene TRBV9; a weak D match, TRBD2 (6 bases). V gave up 3 bases and J gave up 7 bases, with 20 bases separating them. CDR3 length: 16 amino acids. Germline lookup yields CDR1 SGDLS and CDR2 YYNGEE. The entire variable domain, with the rest obtained from reference TRBV9 and TRBJ2-1, is as follows: DSGVTQTPKHLITATGQRVTLRCSPRSGDLSVYWYQQSLDQGLQFLIQYYNGEERAKGNILERFSAQQFPDLHSELNLSSLELGDSALYFCASSAQPGLGVNEQFFGPGTRLTVL.

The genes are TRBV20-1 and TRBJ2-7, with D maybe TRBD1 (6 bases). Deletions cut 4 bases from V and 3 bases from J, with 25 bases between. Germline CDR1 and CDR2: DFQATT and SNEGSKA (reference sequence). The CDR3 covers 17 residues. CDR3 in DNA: TGCAGTGCTACCACCAGGGCAGGGGACCGATTTTACTACGAGCAGTACTTC. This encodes CSATTRAGDRFYYEQYF.

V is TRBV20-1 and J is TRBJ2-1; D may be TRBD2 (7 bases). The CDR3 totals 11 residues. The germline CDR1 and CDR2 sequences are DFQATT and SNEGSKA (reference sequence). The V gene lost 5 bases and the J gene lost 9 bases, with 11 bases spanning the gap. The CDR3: CSAGGAGEQFF. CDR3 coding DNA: TGCAGTGCTGGGGGGGCGGGTGAGCAGTTCTTC.

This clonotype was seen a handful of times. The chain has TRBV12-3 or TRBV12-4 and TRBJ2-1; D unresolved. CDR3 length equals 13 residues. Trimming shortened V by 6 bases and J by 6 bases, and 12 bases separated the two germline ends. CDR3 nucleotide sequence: TGTGCCAGCAGCTCATATAGAGGCAATGAGCAGTTCTTC. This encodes CASSSYRGNEQFF.

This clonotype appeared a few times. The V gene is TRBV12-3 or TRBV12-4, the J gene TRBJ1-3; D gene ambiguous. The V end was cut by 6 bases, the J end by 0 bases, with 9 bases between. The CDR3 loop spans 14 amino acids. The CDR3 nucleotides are TGTGCCAGCAGCCTAACCACCTCTGGAAACACCATATATTTT. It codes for CASSLTTSGNTIYF.

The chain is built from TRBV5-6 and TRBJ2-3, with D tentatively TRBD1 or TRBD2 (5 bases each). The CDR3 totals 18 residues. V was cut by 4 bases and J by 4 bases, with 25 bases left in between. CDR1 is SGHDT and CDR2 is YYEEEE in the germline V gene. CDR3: CASSGTDRGLWVSDTQYF. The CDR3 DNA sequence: TGTGCCAGCAGCGGAACCGACCGGGGCCTCTGGGTCTCAGATACGCAGTATTTT.

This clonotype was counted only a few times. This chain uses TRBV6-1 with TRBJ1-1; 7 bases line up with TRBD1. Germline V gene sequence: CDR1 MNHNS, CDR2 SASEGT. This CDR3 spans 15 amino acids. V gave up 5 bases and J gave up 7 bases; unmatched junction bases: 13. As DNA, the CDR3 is TGTGCCAGCAGTCCCCCCGGGACAGATTACTTTGAAGCTTTCTTT. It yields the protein CASSPPGTDYFEAFF.

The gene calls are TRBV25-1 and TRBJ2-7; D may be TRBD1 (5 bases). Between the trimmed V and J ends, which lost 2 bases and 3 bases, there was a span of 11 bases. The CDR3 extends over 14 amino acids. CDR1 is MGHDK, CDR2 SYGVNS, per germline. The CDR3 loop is CASSEAGNVYEQYF. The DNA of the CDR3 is TGTGCCAGCAGTGAAGCAGGGAACGTCTACGAGCAGTACTTC.